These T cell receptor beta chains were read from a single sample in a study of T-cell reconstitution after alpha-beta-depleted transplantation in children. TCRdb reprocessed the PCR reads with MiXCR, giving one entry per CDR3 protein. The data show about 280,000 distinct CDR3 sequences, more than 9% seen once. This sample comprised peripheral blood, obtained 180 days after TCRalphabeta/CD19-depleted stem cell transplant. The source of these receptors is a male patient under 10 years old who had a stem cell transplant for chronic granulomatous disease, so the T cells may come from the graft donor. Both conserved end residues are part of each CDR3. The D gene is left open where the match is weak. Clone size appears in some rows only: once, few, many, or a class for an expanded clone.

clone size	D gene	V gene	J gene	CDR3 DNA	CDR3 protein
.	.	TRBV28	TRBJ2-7	TGTGCCAGCAGTCCCGCGACACGGCACGAGCAGTACTTC	CASSPATRHEQYF
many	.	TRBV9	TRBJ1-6	TGTGCCAGCAGCGAACAGAGCTCCTATAATTCACCCCTCCACTTT	CASSEQSSYNSPLHF
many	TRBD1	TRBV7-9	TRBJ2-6	TGTGCCAGCAGCTCCGGGACAGGGTCTTTTGGGGCCAACGTCCTGACTTTC	CASSSGTGSFGANVLTF
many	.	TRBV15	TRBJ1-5	TGTGCCACCAGCAGGGAGAGGAATCAGCCCCAGCATTTT	CATSRERNQPQHF
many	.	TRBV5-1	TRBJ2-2	TGCGCCAGCAGCTTGGAGCTAGGAACACGGACCGGGGAGCTGTTTTTT	CASSLELGTRTGELFF
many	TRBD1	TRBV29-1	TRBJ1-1	TGCAGCGTTACAGGGGGCACTGAAGCTTTCTTT	CSVTGGTEAFF
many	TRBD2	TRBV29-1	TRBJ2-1	TGCAGCGTTGATGAGGGGCAGGGACTAACCGAGCAGTTCTTC	CSVDEGQGLTEQFF
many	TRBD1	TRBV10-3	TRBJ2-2	TGTGCCATCAGTATAACAGGGGCCACCGGGGAGCTGTTTTTT	CAISITGATGELFF
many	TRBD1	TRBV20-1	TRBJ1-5	TGCAGTGCTGGAACAGGGGTCCTCAGCAATCAGCCCCAGCATTTT	CSAGTGVLSNQPQHF
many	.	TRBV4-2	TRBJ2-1	TGTGCCAGCAGCCAAGGGCCAACCCTCAATGAGCAGTTCTTC	CASSQGPTLNEQFF
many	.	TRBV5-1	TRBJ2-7	TGCGCCAGCAGCTCCTACCCAGGGTCATCCTACGAGCAGTACTTC	CASSSYPGSSYEQYF
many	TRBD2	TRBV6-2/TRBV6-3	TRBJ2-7	TGTGCCAGCAGTTACTCGACTCTAGCGGGAGAGCAGTACTTC	CASSYSTLAGEQYF
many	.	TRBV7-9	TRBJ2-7	TGTGCCAGCAGCTTAGAATGGGCAGCCCCATTCTCCTACGAGCAGTACTTC	CASSLEWAAPFSYEQYF
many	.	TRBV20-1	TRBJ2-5	TGCAGTGCTAGAGAGGAGGCGGTCCGAGAGACCCAGTACTTC	CSAREEAVRETQYF
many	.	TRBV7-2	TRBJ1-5	TGTGCCAGCAGCTTATTGGTCAATCAGCCCCAGCATTTT	CASSLLVNQPQHF
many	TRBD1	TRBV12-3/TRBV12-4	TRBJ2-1	TGTGCCAGCAGTTCACGACAGGGGTGGAATGAGCAGTTCTTC	CASSSRQGWNEQFF
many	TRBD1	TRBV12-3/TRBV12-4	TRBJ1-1	TGTGCCAGCAGTTTAGAGGGGGCGAACACTGAAGCTTTCTTT	CASSLEGANTEAFF
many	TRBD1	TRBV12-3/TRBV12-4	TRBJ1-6	TGTGCCAGCAGTACAACCCCCGGGACAGGGGGTTCACCCCTCCACTTT	CASSTTPGTGGSPLHF
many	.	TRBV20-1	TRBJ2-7	TGCAGTGCCCTATACTTGCACTCCTACGAGCAGTACTTC	CSALYLHSYEQYF
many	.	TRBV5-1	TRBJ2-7	TGCGCCAGCAGCTTCGGCTCTATCTCCTACGAGCAGTACTTC	CASSFGSISYEQYF
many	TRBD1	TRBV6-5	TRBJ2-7	TGTGCCAGCAGTTGGCAGGGGGCTAACGAGCAGTACTTC	CASSWQGANEQYF
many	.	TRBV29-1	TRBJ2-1	TGCAGCGGCAGCTCCTACAATGAGCAGTTCTTC	CSGSSYNEQFF
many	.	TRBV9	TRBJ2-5	TGTGCCAGCAGCAAACAGGTACTCCAAGAGACCCAGTACTTC	CASSKQVLQETQYF
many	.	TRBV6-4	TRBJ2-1	TGTGCCAGCAGTGACAGGGACAATGAGCAGTTCTTC	CASSDRDNEQFF
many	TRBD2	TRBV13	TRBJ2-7	TGTGCCAGCAGCTTAGGCCCCCCGACTAGCGGAAATACCTACGAGCAGTACTTC	CASSLGPPTSGNTYEQYF
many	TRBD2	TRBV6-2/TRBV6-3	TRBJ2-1	TGTGCCAGCAAGCGGACTAGCGGGAGTTTCGAGCAGTTCTTC	CASKRTSGSFEQFF
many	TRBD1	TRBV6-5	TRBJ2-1	TGTGCCAGCAGCCGGGACAGGGGGTTCGATGAGCAGTTCTTC	CASSRDRGFDEQFF
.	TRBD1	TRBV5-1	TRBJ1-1	TGCGCCAGCAGCGCGGGACAGGGTTGGACTGAAGCTTTCTTT	CASSAGQGWTEAFF
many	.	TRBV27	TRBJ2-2	TGTGCCAGCAGCTACAGGGTCTCCGGGGAGCTGTTTTTT	CASSYRVSGELFF
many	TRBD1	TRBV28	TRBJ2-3	TGTGCCAGCAGTTCCAGACAGGGCCGCACAGATACGCAGTATTTT	CASSSRQGRTDTQYF
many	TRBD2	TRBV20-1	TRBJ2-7	TGCAGTGCTAGACTCCTCGAGCGGGAAAATTCCTACGAGCAGTACTTC	CSARLLERENSYEQYF
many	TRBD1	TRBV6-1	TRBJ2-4	TGTGCCAGCAGGAAAGACAGGGGTGAAAACATTCAGTACTTC	CASRKDRGENIQYF
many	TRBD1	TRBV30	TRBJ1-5	TGTGCCTGGAGTGGGGACAGCCATCAGCCCCAGCATTTT	CAWSGDSHQPQHF
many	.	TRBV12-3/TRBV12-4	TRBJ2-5	TGTGCCAGCACCGACTTGCTGGTCCAAGAGACCCAGTACTTC	CASTDLLVQETQYF
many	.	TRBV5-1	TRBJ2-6	TGCGCCAGCAGCTTGGGTGTGAGCTCTGGGGCCAACGTCCTGACTTTC	CASSLGVSSGANVLTF
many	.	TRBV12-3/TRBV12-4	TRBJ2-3	TGTGCCAGCAGGGAGGGCGGGGCGCAGTATTTT	CASREGGAQYF
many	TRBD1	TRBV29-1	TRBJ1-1	TGCAGCGTTGAAGGGGACAGGATCCTGAACACTGAAGCTTTCTTT	CSVEGDRILNTEAFF
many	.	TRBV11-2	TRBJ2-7	TGTGCCAGCAGCCTCCGGGCAGGGGTCTCCTACGAGCAGTACTTC	CASSLRAGVSYEQYF
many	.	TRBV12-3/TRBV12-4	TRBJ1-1	TGTGCCAGCAGTCCATACCTGGGGGGTACTTTGAACACTGAAGCTTTCTTT	CASSPYLGGTLNTEAFF
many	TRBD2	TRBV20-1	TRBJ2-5	TGCAGTGCTGATACAGCGGGGTTTCAAGAGACCCAGTACTTC	CSADTAGFQETQYF
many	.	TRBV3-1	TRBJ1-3	TGTGCCAGCAGCCCTCTACAGGGTCCTGGAAACACCATATATTTT	CASSPLQGPGNTIYF
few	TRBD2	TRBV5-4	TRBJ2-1	TGTGCCAGCAGCGCCCCCACTAGCGGGAGAAAGTTTGAGCAGTTCTTC	CASSAPTSGRKFEQFF
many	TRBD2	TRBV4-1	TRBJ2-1	TGCGCCAGCAGTCCGACCGGGACTAGCGCTTACAATGAGCAGTTCTTC	CASSPTGTSAYNEQFF
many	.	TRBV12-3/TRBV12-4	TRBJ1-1	TGTGCCAGCATGATCAGCCTGAACACTGAAGCTTTCTTT	CASMISLNTEAFF
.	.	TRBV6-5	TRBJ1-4	TGTGCCAGCAGTTCACGGGCCCTGACAACTAATGAAAAACTGTTTTTT	CASSSRALTTNEKLFF
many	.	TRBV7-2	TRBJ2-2	TGTGCCAGCAGCTTACAGTTGACCGGGGAGCTGTTTTTT	CASSLQLTGELFF
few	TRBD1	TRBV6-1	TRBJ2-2	TGTGCCAGCCCAGGACAGGGGGAAAAAACCGGGGAGCTGTTTTTT	CASPGQGEKTGELFF
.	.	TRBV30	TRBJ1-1	TGTGCCTGGAGTCAGGATAACACTGAAGCTTTCTTT	CAWSQDNTEAFF
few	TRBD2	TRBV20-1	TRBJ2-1	TGCAGGGGGACTAGCGGGGAGTACAATGAGCAGTTCTTC	CRGTSGEYNEQFF
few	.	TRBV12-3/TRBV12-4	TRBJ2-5	TGTGCCAGCAGTTCCCCGAAGGAAAGAGAGACCCAGTACTTC	CASSSPKERETQYF